This T cell receptor (beta chain) is from a study of cytomegalovirus exposure and HLA in healthy donors (dated by TCRdb to about 2017). Background for the entire study: A later analysis indicated that the 120 or so validation repertoires were generated on the platform also employed for the 670 or so repertoires of the first cohort. The aim of the study was to test whether cataloging public T cell receptors could identify signatures of past pathogen exposure. To predict cytomegalovirus infection status, the study combined high-throughput TCR immunosequencing, statistical association of individual TCRs with disease status, and machine learning. Along with the roughly 700-subject first cohort, a separate validation cohort of 120 different subjects was used. Study-wide conclusions, independent of this receptor: Subsequent analysis determined that TCRs grouped into clusters in the first cohort also showed a tendency toward co-occurrence across the roughly 130 validation repertoires, and roughly 95% of cluster scores exceeded 0. The classifier was reported to diagnose cytomegalovirus status with high specificity and sensitivity in both the original cohort and the validation cohort. While some public TCRs were present in many individuals, most TCR sequences turned up only very rarely across donors. The authors suggested that the approach could potentially be extended to other disease states and immunological phenotypes. A total of 150 or so TCR beta chains were listed by the study as associated with cytomegalovirus. A later analysis had no HLA typing for the validation cohort, so co-occurrence there was scored across all 110 or so repertoires. A few of the identified cytomegalovirus-associated TCR beta chains were confirmed in vitro to be specific for cytomegalovirus antigens.

This clone was seen just once. Which antigen it targets is not known. Per-base quality was not reported, and no clone a single base away is much larger than it. The library came from the immunoSEQ multiplex PCR assay. Under the source paper's analysis protocol: A statistical classification framework was developed to diagnose cytomegalovirus status using the catalog of TCR beta chain sequences. What TCRdb holds here is the immuneACCESS table cut down to in-frame rearrangements. Part of the clones is not present; checked against another copy, under half of the missing clones reflect an unresolved V gene, and the others are unexplained. V and J calls and clone size are as listed in that table; D and trimming were resolved from the DNA. The sample data list about 83,000 clones, and around 96% of these were observed just once. The top ten constitute approximately 1.2% of the sample. From the cysteine up to the phenylalanine, the CDR3 has a length of 13 residues. The sequence is cut down to CDR3 DNA, 39 bases in frame from base 1. CDR1 and CDR2 (SGHNT, YYREEE) derive from the germline V gene (reference sequence). Here V drops 3 bases and J drops 7 bases, and the junction holds 1 base not matched to any gene.

Donors formed part of the validation cohort, which comprised approximately 130 subjects and was distinct from the first cohort of 550 to 850 subjects. The receptor was isolated from a woman aged 18-30 years in good health and CMV-seronegative. Rearrangement joined TRBV5-4 to TRBJ2-1, and 10 junctional nucleotides match TRBD1. The specimen sequenced was PBMCs. The sequenced DNA: TGTGCCAGCAGCTGGGACAGGGGTAATGAGCAGTTCTTC. Translated, this is CASSWDRGNEQFF.